These T cell receptor beta chains were read from a single sample in a study of T cells after yellow fever vaccination. TCRdb re-analysed the 5' RACE reads in MiXCR, keeping a single row per CDR3 protein. In the table there are about 350,000 distinct CDR3 sequences, around a tenth of which are singletons. The source material was PBMCs, sampled on the day of the first yellow fever vaccination. Receptors originate from a man in his late teens or twenties who received the YFV17D yellow fever vaccine. CDR3s include the opening cysteine and the closing phenylalanine or tryptophan. D genes are given only for firm matches. A row's size may be missing; if present it is once, few, many or a size class.

clone_size d_call j_call v_call cdr3_aa cdr3_nt
many TRBD1 TRBJ2-2 TRBV5-1 CASSSQGPNTGELFF TGCGCCAGCAGCTCACAGGGGCCTAACACCGGGGAGCTGTTTTTT
. TRBD1 TRBJ1-3 TRBV12-3/TRBV12-4 CASSTTDRGDNTIYF TGTGCCAGCAGCACCACGGACAGGGGCGATAACACCATATATTTT
. . TRBJ1-6 TRBV7-2 CASSLFGPPLHF TGTGCCAGCAGCTTATTCGGCCCACCCCTCCACTTT
. . TRBJ2-4 TRBV11-1 CASSLQAGRQGRAKNIQYF TGTGCCAGCAGCCTCCAGGCGGGCCGGCAGGGAAGAGCCAAAAACATTCAGTACTTC
few . TRBJ1-1 TRBV29-1 CSVEDGGAEAFF TGCAGCGTTGAAGACGGTGGGGCTGAAGCTTTCTTT
few TRBD2 TRBJ2-5 TRBV7-2 CASTPGGGKETQYF TGTGCCAGCACGCCCGGCGGGGGGAAAGAGACCCAGTACTTC
. TRBD1 TRBJ2-2 TRBV12-3/TRBV12-4 CASSLVTGAGELFF TGTGCCAGCAGTTTAGTAACAGGGGCCGGGGAGCTGTTTTTT
few . TRBJ2-7 TRBV6-1 CASSSDITYEQYF TGTGCCAGCAGCAGCGACATCACCTACGAGCAGTACTTC
few TRBD1 TRBJ1-2 TRBV6-5 CASSYSQGAQGYGYTF TGTGCCAGCAGTTACTCGCAGGGGGCGCAGGGATATGGCTACACCTTC
. TRBD1 TRBJ1-2 TRBV7-3 CASSTTGGVFSGYTF TGTGCCAGCAGCACGACAGGGGGCGTTTTTTCTGGCTACACCTTC
. . TRBJ2-1 TRBV24-1 CATARGGYNEQFF TGTGCCACCGCCAGGGGCGGCTACAATGAGCAGTTCTTC
many TRBD1 TRBJ2-2 TRBV4-3 CASSRQGNRELFF TGCGCCAGCAGCCGACAGGGCAACCGGGAGCTGTTTTTT
few . TRBJ1-1 TRBV3-1 CASSQDIGNTEAFF TGTGCCAGCAGCCAAGATATAGGGAACACTGAAGCTTTCTTT
. . TRBJ1-6 TRBV20-1 CSARDSRINSPLHF TGCAGTGCTAGAGATAGTCGGATTAATTCACCCCTCCACTTT
few TRBD1 TRBJ2-3 TRBV12-3/TRBV12-4 CASSPWTGLTDTQYF TGTGCCAGCAGCCCGTGGACAGGGTTGACAGATACGCAGTATTTT
. . TRBJ1-5 TRBV4-1 CASSTKGPDSNQPQHF TGCGCCAGCAGCACGAAAGGTCCGGATAGCAATCAGCCCCAGCATTTT
few . TRBJ2-6 TRBV15 CATSRARTSGANVLTF TGTGCCACCAGCAGAGCACGGACCTCTGGGGCCAACGTCCTGACTTTC
few . TRBJ1-2 TRBV5-1 CASKAGVVEVGGYTF TGCGCCAGCAAGGCGGGGGTTGTGGAAGTCGGTGGCTACACCTTC
few TRBD1 TRBJ2-5 TRBV4-3 CASSQGTGVQETQYF TGCGCCAGCAGCCAAGGGACAGGCGTTCAAGAGACCCAGTACTTC
few . TRBJ1-5 TRBV10-3 CAIKNIGRNQPQHF TGTGCCATCAAAAATATCGGGCGCAATCAGCCCCAGCATTTT
many . TRBJ2-3 TRBV2 CASSVSTDTQYF TGTGCCAGCAGTGTTAGCACAGATACGCAGTATTTT
. . TRBJ1-3 TRBV11-2 CASSTNDGGNTIYF TGTGCCAGCAGCACAAATGACGGGGGAAACACCATATATTTT
few . TRBJ1-1 TRBV5-1 CASSLDRYSTEAFF TGCGCCAGCAGCTTGGACAGGTATTCCACTGAAGCTTTCTTT
. TRBD1 TRBJ1-1 TRBV15 CATSGDRGLTEAFF TGTGCCACCAGCGGAGACAGGGGGCTCACTGAAGCTTTCTTT
few . TRBJ1-1 TRBV15 CATSRDPIPVNTEAFF TGTGCCACCAGCAGAGATCCGATCCCAGTTAACACTGAAGCTTTCTTT